This is a list of T cell receptor beta chains from one sample in a study of regulatory T cells in long-lasting Graves disease. TCRdb reanalysed the multiplex PCR reads using MiXCR and keeps one entry per CDR3 protein. There are about 240,000 distinct CDR3 sequences in the sample; about 19% occur only once, and about 15% lies in the top ten. Specimen: peripheral blood mononuclear cells (PBMCs), collected at new diagnosis, from a patient treated with antithyroid drugs. The origin of the receptors is a female donor with Graves disease. Each CDR3 is given with its conserved first and last residue. Each record gives: D gene, J gene, V gene, clone size, CDR3 protein, CDR3 DNA. D genes are given only for firm matches. Only some rows state a clone size, as once, few, many or a class for expanded clones.

-,TRBJ2-7,TRBV4-3,many,CASSQDPGHPAYEQYF,TGCGCCAGCAGCCAAGATCCAGGGCATCCAGCCTACGAGCAGTACTTC
-,TRBJ2-7,TRBV5-1,many,CASSLGAEPNYEQYF,TGCGCCAGCAGCTTGGGGGCCGAGCCTAACTACGAGCAGTACTTC
TRBD2,TRBJ2-1,TRBV7-2,many,CASSTYMAGGGNEQFF,TGTGCCAGCAGCACTTACATGGCGGGAGGCGGCAATGAGCAGTTCTTC
-,TRBJ1-1,TRBV3-1,-,CASSQDVSGFGAFF,TGTGCCAGCAGCCAAGATGTAAGTGGGTTTGGGGCTTTCTTT
TRBD1,TRBJ1-3,TRBV6-5,-,CASSFDRGDTIYF,TGTGCCAGCAGTTTCGACAGGGGAGACACCATATATTTT
-,TRBJ2-1,TRBV7-3,many,CASSQRTEGEQFF,TGTGCCAGCAGCCAAAGGACGGAGGGTGAGCAGTTCTTC
TRBD1,TRBJ2-1,TRBV2,many,CASETGTGFFEQFF,TGTGCCAGCGAGACCGGGACAGGGTTTTTTGAGCAGTTCTTC
-,TRBJ1-2,TRBV7-2,-,CASSTPREIGYTF,TGTGCCAGCAGCACCCCCAGGGAAATTGGCTACACCTTC
-,TRBJ1-6,TRBV6-1,many,CASSSGPYNSPLHF,TGTGCCAGCAGCTCGGGACCTTATAATTCACCCCTCCACTTT
-,TRBJ1-5,TRBV2,many,CASSDGSNQPQHF,TGTGCCAGCAGTGACGGGAGCAATCAGCCCCAGCATTTT
TRBD1,TRBJ1-2,TRBV5-1,few,CASSQEQGKAGYTF,TGCGCCAGCAGCCAAGAACAGGGGAAGGCTGGCTACACCTTC
-,TRBJ1-2,TRBV20-1,many,CSAPTGVTGGYTF,TGCAGTGCTCCTACGGGGGTGACGGGGGGCTACACCTTC
-,TRBJ1-5,TRBV7-2,many,CASSLALGRNQPQHF,TGTGCCAGCAGCTTAGCGCTAGGTCGAAATCAGCCCCAGCATTTT
-,TRBJ2-7,TRBV19,-,CASSGLASYEQYF,TGTGCCAGTAGTGGTCTAGCCTCCTACGAGCAGTACTTC
-,TRBJ2-5,TRBV7-7,many,CASSLVRTQETQYF,TGTGCCAGCAGCTTAGTACGGACCCAAGAGACCCAGTACTTC
-,TRBJ2-5,TRBV3-1,-,CASTPLLGRGRETQYF,TGTGCCAGCACCCCGCTCCTCGGCAGGGGAAGAGAGACCCAGTACTTC
-,TRBJ2-7,TRBV5-6,many,CASRPSPTVSSYEQYF,TGTGCCAGCAGGCCATCCCCGACAGTCAGCTCCTACGAGCAGTACTTC
TRBD1,TRBJ1-6,TRBV12-3/TRBV12-4,many,CASSLTGEDSPLHF,TGTGCCAGCAGTTTGACAGGGGAAGATTCACCCCTCCACTTT
-,TRBJ2-5,TRBV7-7,-,CASSLGPNQGTQYF,TGTGCCAGCAGCTTAGGACCGAATCAAGGAACCCAGTACTTC
-,TRBJ2-3,TRBV30,many,CAWTTFRGGADTQYF,TGTGCCTGGACCACCTTCCGAGGGGGGGCAGATACGCAGTATTTT
-,TRBJ1-2,TRBV2,many,CASVTRDSWGYTF,TGTGCCAGCGTGACTCGAGATTCCTGGGGCTACACCTTC
TRBD2,TRBJ2-5,TRBV3-1,once,CASSTRGGSGTQYF,TGTGCCAGCAGCACCCGCGGGGGGTCCGGGACCCAGTACTTC
-,TRBJ1-3,TRBV3-1,many,CASSTLSSGNTIYF,TGTGCCAGCAGCACCCTTTCGTCCGGAAACACCATATATTTT
TRBD2,TRBJ2-7,TRBV27,many,CASSLSAARGNYEQYF,TGTGCCAGCAGTTTATCCGCCGCGCGGGGGAACTACGAGCAGTACTTC
TRBD1,TRBJ2-1,TRBV25-1,-,CASSESFRDRGTYNEQFF,TGTGCCAGCAGTGAATCGTTCCGGGACAGGGGGACCTACAATGAGCAGTTCTTC
TRBD1,TRBJ1-4,TRBV24-1,few,CATLKDRTNEKLFF,TGTGCCACCCTGAAGGACAGGACTAATGAAAAACTGTTTTTT
-,TRBJ2-3,TRBV18,many,CASSPEGLSTDTQYF,TGTGCCAGCTCACCAGAGGGTCTTAGCACAGATACGCAGTATTTT
TRBD1,TRBJ2-1,TRBV28,many,CASSSRTGWFF,TGTGCCAGCAGTTCCAGGACAGGGTGGTTCTTC
TRBD1,TRBJ1-1,TRBV11-2,many,CASSPIDRGNGEAFF,TGTGCCAGCAGCCCGATCGACAGGGGGAACGGTGAAGCTTTCTTT
TRBD1,TRBJ1-5,TRBV28,many,CASRTGNQPQHF,TGTGCCAGTCGGACAGGGAATCAGCCCCAGCATTTT
-,TRBJ2-7,TRBV6-5,many,CASSYDEHPSREQYF,TGTGCCAGCAGTTACGATGAGCACCCGTCTAGGGAGCAGTACTTC
-,TRBJ1-4,TRBV12-3/TRBV12-4,many,CASSSPGPEGEKLFF,TGTGCCAGCAGTTCACCAGGGCCGGAGGGAGAAAAACTGTTTTTT
TRBD2,TRBJ2-1,TRBV12-3/TRBV12-4,-,CASSRTSGRGNEQFF,TGTGCCAGCAGCCGGACTAGCGGGAGAGGCAATGAGCAGTTCTTC
-,TRBJ1-1,TRBV28,many,CASSPPVGGSIKAFF,TGTGCCAGCAGTCCCCCTGTGGGCGGCTCCATTAAAGCTTTCTTT
TRBD2,TRBJ2-2,TRBV4-2,many,CASSQEASGINTGELFF,TGTGCCAGCAGCCAAGAGGCTAGCGGGATTAACACCGGGGAGCTGTTTTTT
-,TRBJ1-6,TRBV6-2/TRBV6-3,many,CASSYSGWGNSPLHF,TGTGCCAGCAGTTACTCGGGGTGGGGGAATTCACCCCTCCACTTT
TRBD2,TRBJ2-2,TRBV20-1,many,CSARAGTRGGGELFF,TGCAGTGCTAGGGCCGGGACTAGAGGTGGTGGGGAGCTGTTTTTT
-,TRBJ1-1,TRBV28,many,CASRRDRTEAFF,TGTGCCAGCAGACGGGACCGTACTGAAGCTTTCTTT
-,TRBJ2-5,TRBV5-4,once,CASSLDGGPRTRETQYF,TGTGCCAGCAGCTTGGACGGAGGGCCACGCACTAGAGAGACCCAGTACTTC
-,TRBJ2-3,TRBV5-1,few,CASRAGPTSTDTQYF,TGCGCCAGCAGGGCCGGTCCTACTAGCACAGATACGCAGTATTTT
TRBD2,TRBJ2-7,TRBV7-2,-,CASSSSSGGTPYEQYF,TGTGCCAGCAGCTCTAGTAGCGGGGGGACCCCCTACGAGCAGTACTTC
TRBD1,TRBJ2-2,TRBV27,many,CASRQGVGNTGELFF,TGTGCCAGCAGACAGGGGGTCGGGAACACCGGGGAGCTGTTTTTT
-,TRBJ2-5,TRBV9,many,CASSVGGTATQYF,TGTGCCAGCAGCGTAGGGGGGACGGCGACCCAGTACTTC